This T cell receptor (beta chain) comes out of a study of T cell responses to AZD1222 COVID-19 vaccine. Study outcomes and limitations: Reportedly, nearly half of unique spike TCRs recognized epitopes outside B.1.351/B.1.1.7 mutations. Baseline seropositives among AZD1222 recipients totaled only five to seven.

This clone appeared once. The antigen is undetermined. Germline V gene lookup returns CDR1 LNHDA and CDR2 SQIVND (reference sequence). The CDR3 has 16 residues. V was pared by 5 bases and J by 0 bases, with 7 bases of the junction left unmatched. Clones were sequenced by immunoSEQ multiplex PCR, and TCRdb holds only the in-frame ones, with some missing. The sample carries 80,000 to 90,000 clones, about nine tenths recorded once. This chain uses TRBV19 with TRBJ2-1, with 7 bases aligning to TRBD2. The sequencing used peripheral blood, collected on day 0 of AZD1222 vaccination. The TCR sequence derives from an adult in good health. CDR3 sequence reads: CASSLTGGSSYNEQFF. In nucleotides, the CDR3 is TGTGCCAGTAGTCTCACGGGGGGAAGCTCCTACAATGAGCAGTTCTTC. Based on the CDR3 plus reference TRBV19 and TRBJ2-1, the full variable domain is DGGITQSPKYLFRKEGQNVTLSCEQNLNHDAMYWYRQDPGQGLRLIYYSQIVNDFQKGDIAEGYSVSREKKESFPLTVTSAQKNPTAFYLCASSLTGGSSYNEQFFGPGTRLTVL.